This entry features one TCR beta chain sequence. The data are from a study of T cell responses to AZD1222 COVID-19 vaccine. Germline CDR1 reads SGHRS; CDR2 reads YFSETQ. The length of the CDR3 is 16 residues. V dropped 1 base and J dropped 7; count of bases not matched to a gene: 8. Assay used: immunoSEQ multiplex PCR; TCRdb lists only in-frame clones, some missing. The sample has about 200,000 clones, approximately 93% seen once; the top ten hold around 1%. Sequencing used peripheral blood, obtained 28 days after the second AZD1222 dose. The TCR originated in an adult who received the AZD1222 COVID-19 vaccine. The chain recombines TRBV5-1 with TRBJ2-1; 10 bases are a match to TRBD1. CDR3 sequence (DNA): TGCGCCAGCAGCTTGCTCGAGGGACAGGGGAGGAATGAGCAGTTCTTC. Translating it yields CASSLLEGQGRNEQFF.